This T cell receptor beta chain was sequenced for a study of Ad26.COV2.S vaccination and SARS-CoV-2 variants. For the study at large: Participants got Ad26.COV2.S intramuscularly, once or twice 56 days apart.

This sample's treatment: some 19 received Ad26.COV2.S at low or high dose, single or two shots; a few received placebo; per-sample allocation not given. Following the first vaccine or placebo injection, samples were taken on day 63. The trim removed 6 bases at V and 2 bases at J, leaving 10 bases unmatched. Germline values: CDR1 MNHEY, CDR2 SMNVEV (reference sequence). This CDR3 has 17 amino acids. Assay: immunoSEQ multiplex PCR; the TCRdb copy retains only in-frame clones and omits some. The repertoire holds about 330,000 clones, with 90% as singletons. Concerning this clone itself: Its antigen is not known.

General study points: Once vaccination had occurred, spike-specific CD8+ and CD4+ T cell responses reportedly showed substantial breadth.

Sample: peripheral blood, taken in a trial of Ad26.COV2.S vaccine versus placebo. This receptor was identified in a person aged 18-60 years who received the Ad26.COV2.S COVID-19 vaccine or a placebo. The rearrangement links TRBV27 to TRBJ2-3; TRBD2 matches at 11 bases. CDR3 in amino acids: CASSLLGTSGPTDTQYF. The CDR3, as DNA: TGTGCCAGCAGCCTCCTTGGGACTAGCGGACCCACAGATACGCAGTATTTT.